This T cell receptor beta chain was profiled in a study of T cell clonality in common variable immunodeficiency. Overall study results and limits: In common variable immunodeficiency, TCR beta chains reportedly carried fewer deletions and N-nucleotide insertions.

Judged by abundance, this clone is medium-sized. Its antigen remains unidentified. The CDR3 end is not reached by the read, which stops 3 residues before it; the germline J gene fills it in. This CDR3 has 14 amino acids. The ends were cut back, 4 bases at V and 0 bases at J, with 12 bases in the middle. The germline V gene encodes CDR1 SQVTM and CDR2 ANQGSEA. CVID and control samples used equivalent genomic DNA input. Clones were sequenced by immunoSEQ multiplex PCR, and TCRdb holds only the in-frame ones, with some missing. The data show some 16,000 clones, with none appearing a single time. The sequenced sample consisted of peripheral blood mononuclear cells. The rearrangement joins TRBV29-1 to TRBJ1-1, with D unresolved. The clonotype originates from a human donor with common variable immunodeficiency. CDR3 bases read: TGCAGCGTTGTTTTCGGGGAGATGAACACTGAA. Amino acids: CSVVFGEMNTE. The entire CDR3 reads CSVVFGEMNTEAFF.